Sequencing of this T cell receptor (beta chain) was carried out in a study of radiation and T cells in renal cell carcinoma. Study findings and constraints: Baseline intratumoral clonotype presence is unknown without pretreatment biopsies. From baseline, blood top tumor clonotypes peaked at 2 weeks post-radiation.

Noted time point: blood 2 weeks post-SBRT. Treatment specified: 15 Gy SBRT to primary tumor, nephrectomy 4 weeks later. Radiation-treated patients gave blood at baseline, week 2 and week 4. Clear cell pathology was present in this patient's renal cell carcinoma. Libraries were prepared by immunoSEQ multiplex PCR; TCRdb keeps only in-frame clonotypes and omits some of them. The data show tens of thousands of clones, around 81% seen once. The CDR3 runs to 14 residues. Trimming pared 1 base from V and 1 base from J, leaving 5 bases between. CDR1 SGHAT and CDR2 FQNNGV come from the germline V gene. Concerning this clone: Its antigen is not known.

Sequenced here: blood, sampled from a patient whose treatment included radiotherapy and nephrectomy. The TCR was taken from a man aged 55 to 70 with renal cell carcinoma. The J gene is TRBJ2-4, the V gene TRBV11-2; D uncertain. As DNA, the CDR3 is TGTGCCAGCAGCTTAGTCGGGGCCAAAAACATTCAGTACTTC. This gives the protein CASSLVGAKNIQYF.